A single T cell receptor beta chain is shown here with its context. Antigen: not known. An end of the junction differs from the germline gene, which may be a read error. The assay was immunoSEQ multiplex PCR, and TCRdb's table has in-frame clones only and misses some. The table shows around 43,000 clones, with about 91% occurring only once. The sample originates from a study of graft-versus-host responses after intestinal transplantation. Study details: All recipients were given anti-thymocyte globulin induction, and tacrolimus and steroids were then administered for around three years.

General study results and limits: Recipient marrow harbored GvH clones, some of which surfaced first in ileum or blood. Early after transplant, HvG clones declined as circulating GvH clones peaked.

This CDR3 is built from 20 residues. In germline, CDR1 is SGHVT, CDR2 SQSDAQ. This sequence was found in a human patient who received an intestinal transplant, so some T cells may come from the graft donor. The sequencing here drew on PBMCs, taken 524 days after transplant. The chain recombines TRBV7-4 with TRBJ2-2, with 10 bases fitting TRBD2. Written as DNA, the CDR3 is TGTACCAGCAGCTTAGCCCAGCGGGAGGGCCCTAGAAGAAACACCGGGGAGCTGTTTTTT. Amino acid sequence: CTSSLAQREGPRRNTGELFF.